This T cell receptor beta chain was recorded in a study of Graves' ophthalmopathy and Graves' hyperthyroidism. For the study at large: Untreated patients at initial diagnosis provided peripheral blood.

Germline values: CDR1 SGHDT, CDR2 YYEEEE. The germline V and J ends were trimmed by 0 bases and 4 bases, with 16 bases remaining between them. This CDR3 is 16 amino acids long. Findings and caveats of the study: In blood, most expanded thyroid clonotypes above 0.001 frequency were also detected. It was with roughly 71% sensitivity and under 85% specificity that the model predicted ophthalmopathy progression.

This clonotype was seen a few times. Its antigen is as yet unknown. The TCR beta CDR3 regions underwent amplification from RNA transcripts. Second-round multiplex PCR came after first-round RT-PCR with HTBI primers. TCRdb ran MiXCR on the multiplex PCR reads and lists one entry per CDR3 protein. The table has approximately 700,000 distinct CDR3 sequences, 35% to 45% seen once. This clonotype was sampled from an adult man with Graves' ophthalmopathy. Sequencing was done on a sample of peripheral blood. J is TRBJ1-1 and V is TRBV5-6; D remains unclear. DNA for the CDR3: TGTGCCAGCAGCTTGGGACTCGGGAACGGCGGCACTGAAGCTTTCTTT. Its translation: CASSLGLGNGGTEAFF. Together with reference TRBV5-6 and TRBJ1-1, the CDR3 gives the full variable domain: DAGVTQSPTHLIKTRGQQVTLRCSPKSGHDTVSWYQQALGQGPQFIFQYYEEEERQRGNFPDRFSGHQFPNYSSELNVNALLLGDSALYLCASSLGLGNGGTEAFFGQGTRLTVV.